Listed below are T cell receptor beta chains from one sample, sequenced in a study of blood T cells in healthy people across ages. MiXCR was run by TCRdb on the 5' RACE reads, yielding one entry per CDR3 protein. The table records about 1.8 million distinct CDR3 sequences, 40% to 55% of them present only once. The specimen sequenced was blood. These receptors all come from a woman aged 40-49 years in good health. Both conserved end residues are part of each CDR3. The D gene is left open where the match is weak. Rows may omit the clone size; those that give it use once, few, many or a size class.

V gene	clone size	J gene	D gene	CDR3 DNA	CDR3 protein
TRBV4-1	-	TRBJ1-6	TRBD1	TGCGCCAGCAGCCAAGAGCCCGGGACAGCGAATTCACCCCTCCACTTT	CASSQEPGTANSPLHF
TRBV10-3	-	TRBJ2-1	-	TGTGCCATCAGTGCGGGGCAGGATCGCAATGAGCAGTTCTTC	CAISAGQDRNEQFF
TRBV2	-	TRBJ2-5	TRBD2	TGTGCCAGCAGTGAAGCCGGACTAGCGGGGGCCGAAAAAGAGACCCAGTACTTC	CASSEAGLAGAEKETQYF
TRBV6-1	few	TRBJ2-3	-	TGTGCCAGCAGTGGTCCCCGCGCAAGCACAGATACGCAGTATTTT	CASSGPRASTDTQYF
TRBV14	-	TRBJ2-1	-	TGTGCCAGCAGCCATTCCACAGAGGGTAGCTCCTACAATGAGCAGTTCTTC	CASSHSTEGSSYNEQFF
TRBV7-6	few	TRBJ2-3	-	TGTGCCAGCAGCTTAGACTCGGACAGTCCTAGCACAGATACGCAGTATTTT	CASSLDSDSPSTDTQYF
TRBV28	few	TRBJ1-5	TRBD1	TGTGCCAGCCGGACAGGAAATAGCAATCAGCCCCAGCATTTT	CASRTGNSNQPQHF
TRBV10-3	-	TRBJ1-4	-	TGTGCCTCCGCCCCCGTAGTTAATGAAAAACTGTTTTTT	CASAPVVNEKLFF
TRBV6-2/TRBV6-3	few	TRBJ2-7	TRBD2	TGTGCCAGCAATACCGGGACTAGCAACTACGAGCAGTACTTC	CASNTGTSNYEQYF
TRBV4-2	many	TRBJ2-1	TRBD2	TGTGCCAGCAGCCAAGGACTAGCGGGGAACAATGAGCAGTTCTTC	CASSQGLAGNNEQFF
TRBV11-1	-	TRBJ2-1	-	TGTGCCAGCAGCTTACGAGATAGTCCCTACAGTGAGCAGTTCTTC	CASSLRDSPYSEQFF
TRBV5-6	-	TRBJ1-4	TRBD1	TGTGCCAGCAGCGGATCAGGGGGTGGTAATGAAAAACTGTTTTTT	CASSGSGGGNEKLFF
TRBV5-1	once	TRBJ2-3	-	TGCGCCAGTCGCTTCGGGGGTTTTACAGATACGCAGTATTTT	CASRFGGFTDTQYF
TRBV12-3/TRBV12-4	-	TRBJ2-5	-	TGTGCCAGCGCCCGGGGTCCTATGGAGACCCGGTACTTC	CASARGPMETRYF
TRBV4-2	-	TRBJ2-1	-	TGTGCCAGCAGCCCGGCCGCTTTAACAGGGTACAATGAGCAGTTCTTC	CASSPAALTGYNEQFF
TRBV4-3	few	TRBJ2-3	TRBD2	TGCGCCAGCAGCCAAGATACGACTAGCGGGGTTATCACAGATACGCAGTATTTT	CASSQDTTSGVITDTQYF
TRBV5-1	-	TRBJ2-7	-	TGCGCCAGCAGCACGACCGGGACGACCTACAATGAGCAGTACTTC	CASSTTGTTYNEQYF
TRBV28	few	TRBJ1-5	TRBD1	TGTGCCAGCAGTCCCCCCGGACAGGGAATCAATAGCAATCAGCCCCAGCATTTT	CASSPPGQGINSNQPQHF
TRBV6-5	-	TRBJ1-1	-	TGTGCCAGCAGTTACTCGGGTGTGGGGGGACCAAACACTGAAGCTTTCTTT	CASSYSGVGGPNTEAFF
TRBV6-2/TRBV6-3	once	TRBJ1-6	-	TGTGCCAGCAGTCTTGGACATCCCCTTAATTCACCCCTCCACTTT	CASSLGHPLNSPLHF
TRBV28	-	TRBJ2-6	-	TGTGCCAGCAGACTAGCACTGCCTGGGGCCAACGTCCTGACTTTC	CASRLALPGANVLTF
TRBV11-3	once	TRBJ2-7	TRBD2	TGTGCCAGCAGCGTCGGGACTAGCGGGGCTTCCTACGAGCAGTACTTC	CASSVGTSGASYEQYF
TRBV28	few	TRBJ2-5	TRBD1	TGTGCCAGCAGCCCGGACAGGGGGCTGGGTAAGACCCAGTACTTC	CASSPDRGLGKTQYF
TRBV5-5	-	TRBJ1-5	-	TGTGCCAGCAGCTCCCTAGTACAAAACAATCAGCCCCAGCATTTT	CASSSLVQNNQPQHF
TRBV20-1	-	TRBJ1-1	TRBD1	TGCAGTGCACCACAGGGGGCGCGGACTGAAGCTTTCTTT	CSAPQGARTEAFF
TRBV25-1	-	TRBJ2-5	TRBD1	TGTGCCAGCAGAACCAGGACAGGGGGTGCGACCCAGTACTTC	CASRTRTGGATQYF
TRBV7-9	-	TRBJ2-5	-	TGTGCCAGCAGCTCCAGACAGGCGGCTACTCCGGGACCCCGAGAGACCCAGTACTTC	CASSSRQAATPGPRETQYF
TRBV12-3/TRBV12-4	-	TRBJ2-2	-	TGTGCCAGCACTTTCACACCACTGAACACCGGGGAGCTGTTTTTT	CASTFTPLNTGELFF
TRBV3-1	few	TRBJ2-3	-	TGTGCCAGCAGCCACGGGACGGGTAGCACAGATACGCAGTATTTT	CASSHGTGSTDTQYF
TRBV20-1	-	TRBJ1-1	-	TGCAGTGTCGGCAGACGCAACACTGAAGCTTTCTTT	CSVGRRNTEAFF
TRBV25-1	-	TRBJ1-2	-	TGTGCCAGCAGTGAATACGGCAGCGTTTCCTATGGCTACACCTTC	CASSEYGSVSYGYTF
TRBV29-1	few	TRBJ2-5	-	TGCAGCGTGGGGGTTGGTGAGACCCAGTACTTC	CSVGVGETQYF
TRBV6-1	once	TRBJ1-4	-	TGTGCCAGCAGTGTCGCGGTTGGGGATGAAAAACTGTTTTTT	CASSVAVGDEKLFF
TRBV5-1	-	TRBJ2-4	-	TGCGCCAGCAGCCCCGGGGACACCAGCAAAAACATTCAGTACTTC	CASSPGDTSKNIQYF
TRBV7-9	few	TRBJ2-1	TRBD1	TGTGCCAGCAGCGACGAGACAGGGCAGGGTTACAATGAGCAGTTCTTC	CASSDETGQGYNEQFF
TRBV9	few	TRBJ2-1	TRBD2	TGTGCCAGCAGCGTAGACCCGCCGGGGGGGGCTCGGAATGAGCAGTTCTTC	CASSVDPPGGARNEQFF
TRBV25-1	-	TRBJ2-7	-	TGTGCCAGCAGTGACAGGGAGGGGGGACACGAGCAGTACTTC	CASSDREGGHEQYF
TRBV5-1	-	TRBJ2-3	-	TGCGCCAGCAGCCAGGGCGGGGCTGGGGATACGCAGTATTTT	CASSQGGAGDTQYF
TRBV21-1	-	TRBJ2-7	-	TGTGCCAGCAGCAAACAAGCGGGGGCATGCTACGAGCAGTACTTC	CASSKQAGACYEQYF
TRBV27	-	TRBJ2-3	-	TGTGCCAGCAGTTTAGCGGGGGCGGGTACGCAGTATTTT	CASSLAGAGTQYF
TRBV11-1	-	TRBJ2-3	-	TGTGCCAGCAGCTTGAGGAGGGGGCGCAGCACAGATACGCAGTATTTT	CASSLRRGRSTDTQYF
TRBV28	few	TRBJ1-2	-	TGTGCCAGCAGAACTCGAGAGGGGGGTCTTCGGGGCTACACCTTC	CASRTREGGLRGYTF
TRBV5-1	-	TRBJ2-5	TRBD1	TGCGCCAGCAGCTTGGAACCGACAGGGACGTTCGGGGAGACCCAGTACTTC	CASSLEPTGTFGETQYF